The source of this T cell receptor (beta chain) is a study of cytomegalovirus exposure and HLA in healthy donors. CDR3 size: 12 residues. CDR1 is KGHSH, CDR2 LQKENI, per germline. V gave up 5 bases and J gave up 0 bases, with 4 bases separating them. The repertoire was sequenced with immunoSEQ multiplex PCR; TCRdb's copy has only in-frame clones and lacks some. The sample records roughly 330,000 clones, about 85% being singletons. The TCR originated in a woman under 40 in good health and CMV-seropositive. This chain uses TRBV18 with TRBJ1-1; D uncertain. Sequencing input: PBMCs. CDR3 DNA: TGTGCCAGCTCAGCAGTGAACACTGAAGCTTTCTTT. Residues: CASSAVNTEAFF.